Detailed here is one TCR beta chain. Antigen: not known. This entry comes from a study of T cells in Graves' hyperthyroidism and ophthalmopathy. The study defined stable Graves' hyperthyroidism as no ophthalmopathy progression within 18 months. Exclusion of a patient resulted from uncontrolled infection, other autoimmune disease, pregnancy or lactation. Study conclusions and caveats: A 13 V-J signature model discriminated ophthalmopathy versus stable hyperthyroidism. Most expanded thyroid clonotypes above 0.001 recurred in blood.

Amplified TCR beta CDR3 regions came from RNA transcripts. The HTBI set primed first-round TCR CDR3 RT-PCR. TCRdb itself ran the multiplex PCR reads through MiXCR, one entry per CDR3 protein. The sample lists about 680,000 distinct CDR3 sequences; roughly a third were seen once. The CDR3 extends over 15 amino acids. The J segment lost 6 bases and the V segment lost 2 bases, leaving 7 bases of the junction unmatched. Germline lookup yields CDR1 SGHDT and CDR2 YYEEEE. This chain uses TRBV5-6 with TRBJ2-3; TRBD2 aligns across 9 bases. The clonotype was recovered from a woman between 40 and 50 years old with Graves' hyperthyroidism. Specimen: blood. The CDR3 loop reads CASSLFGGRADTQYF. The CDR3 region has the DNA TGTGCCAGCAGCTTATTTGGCGGGAGGGCGGATACGCAGTATTTT.